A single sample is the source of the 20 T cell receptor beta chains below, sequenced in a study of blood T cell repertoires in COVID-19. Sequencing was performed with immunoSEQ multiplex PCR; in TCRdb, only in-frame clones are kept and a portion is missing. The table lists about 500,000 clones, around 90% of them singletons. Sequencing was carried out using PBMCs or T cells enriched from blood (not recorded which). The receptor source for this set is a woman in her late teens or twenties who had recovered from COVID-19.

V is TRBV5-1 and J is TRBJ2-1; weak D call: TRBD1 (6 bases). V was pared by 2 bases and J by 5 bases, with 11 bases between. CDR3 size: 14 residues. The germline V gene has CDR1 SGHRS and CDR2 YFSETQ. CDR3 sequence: CASSLDRKNNEQFF. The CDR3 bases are TGCGCCAGCAGCTTAGACAGGAAAAACAATGAGCAGTTCTTC.

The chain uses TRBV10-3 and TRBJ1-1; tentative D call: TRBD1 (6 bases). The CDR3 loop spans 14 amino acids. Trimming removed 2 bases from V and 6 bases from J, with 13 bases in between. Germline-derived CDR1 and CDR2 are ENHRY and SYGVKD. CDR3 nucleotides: TGTGCCATCAGTGAGGCACAGGGTTGGGCTGAAGCTTTCTTT. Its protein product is CAISEAQGWAEAFF.

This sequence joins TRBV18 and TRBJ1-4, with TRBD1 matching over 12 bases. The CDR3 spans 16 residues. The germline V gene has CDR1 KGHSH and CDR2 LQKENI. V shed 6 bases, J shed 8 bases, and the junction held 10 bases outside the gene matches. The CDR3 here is CASSPNPGTGGEKLFF. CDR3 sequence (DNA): TGTGCCAGCTCTCCAAACCCCGGGACAGGGGGCGAAAAACTGTTTTTT.

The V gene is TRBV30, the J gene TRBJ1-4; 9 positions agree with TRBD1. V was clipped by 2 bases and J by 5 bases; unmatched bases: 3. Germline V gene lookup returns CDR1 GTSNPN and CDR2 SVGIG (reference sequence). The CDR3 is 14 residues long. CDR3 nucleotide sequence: TGTGCCTGGAGTACGGGGACAGGGAATGAAAAACTGTTTTTT. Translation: CAWSTGTGNEKLFF.

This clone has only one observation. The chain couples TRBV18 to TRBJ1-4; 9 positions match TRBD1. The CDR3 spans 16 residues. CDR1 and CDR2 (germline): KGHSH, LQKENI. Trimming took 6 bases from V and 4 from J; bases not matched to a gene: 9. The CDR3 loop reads CASSQRTGEINEKLFF. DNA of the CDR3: TGTGCCAGCTCTCAAAGGACAGGGGAAATTAATGAAAAACTGTTTTTT.

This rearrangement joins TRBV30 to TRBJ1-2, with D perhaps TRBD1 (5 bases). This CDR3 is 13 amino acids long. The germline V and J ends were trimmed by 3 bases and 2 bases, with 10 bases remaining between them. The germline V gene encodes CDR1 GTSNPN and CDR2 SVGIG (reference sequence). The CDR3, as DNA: TGTGCCTGGAGACTCCAGGGAAACTATGGCTACACCTTC. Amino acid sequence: CAWRLQGNYGYTF.

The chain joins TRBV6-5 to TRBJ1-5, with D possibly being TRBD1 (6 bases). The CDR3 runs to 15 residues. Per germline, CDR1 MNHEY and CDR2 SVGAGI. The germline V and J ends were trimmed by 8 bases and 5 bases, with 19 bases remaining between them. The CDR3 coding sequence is TGTGCCAGCTGCCGAGGTACAGGGAGAGATCAGCCCCAGCATTTT. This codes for CASCRGTGRDQPQHF.

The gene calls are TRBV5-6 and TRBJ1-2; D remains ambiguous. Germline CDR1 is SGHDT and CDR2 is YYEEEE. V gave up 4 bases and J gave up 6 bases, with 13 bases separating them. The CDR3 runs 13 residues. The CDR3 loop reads CASSQTADHGYTF. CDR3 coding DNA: TGTGCCAGCAGCCAGACGGCGGATCATGGCTACACCTTC. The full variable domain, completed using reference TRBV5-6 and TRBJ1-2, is DAGVTQSPTHLIKTRGQQVTLRCSPKSGHDTVSWYQQALGQGPQFIFQYYEEEERQRGNFPDRFSGHQFPNYSSELNVNALLLGDSALYLCASSQTADHGYTFGSGTRLTVV.

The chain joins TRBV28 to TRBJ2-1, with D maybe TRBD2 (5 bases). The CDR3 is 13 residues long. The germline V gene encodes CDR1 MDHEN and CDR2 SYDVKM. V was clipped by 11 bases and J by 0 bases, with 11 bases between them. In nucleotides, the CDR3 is TGTGCCGGCGGGCCGAGCTCCTACAATGAGCAGTTCTTC. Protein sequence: CAGGPSSYNEQFF.

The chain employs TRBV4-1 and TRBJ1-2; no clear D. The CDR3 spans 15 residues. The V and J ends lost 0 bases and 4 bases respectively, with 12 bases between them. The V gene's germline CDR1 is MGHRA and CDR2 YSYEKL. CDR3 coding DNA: TGCGCCAGCAGCCAAGATAGGTTGGAGCTCTATGGCTACACCTTC. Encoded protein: CASSQDRLELYGYTF.

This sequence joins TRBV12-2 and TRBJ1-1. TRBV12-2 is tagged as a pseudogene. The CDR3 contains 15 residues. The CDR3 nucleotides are TGTGCAAGTCGCTCCCCTGACCTGGAGGGGACTGAAGCTTTCTTT. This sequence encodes CASRSPDLEGTEAFF.

The DNA of the CDR3 is TGTGCCAGCAGCCCTGACAGGGTTGGCTACGAGCAGTACTTC. This translates into CASSPDRVGYEQYF. V gene TRBV7-8 combines with J gene TRBJ2-7, with 7 bases lining up with TRBD1. The CDR3 has 14 amino acids. J gave up 3 bases and V 5 bases, and 7 bases lay outside the gene matches. Germline V lookup: CDR1 SGHVS, CDR2 FQNEAQ.

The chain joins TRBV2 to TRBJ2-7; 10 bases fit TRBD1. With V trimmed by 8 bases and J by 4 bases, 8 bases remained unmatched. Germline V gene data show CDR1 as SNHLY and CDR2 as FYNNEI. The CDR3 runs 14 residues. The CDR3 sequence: CASVGGTGEYEQYF. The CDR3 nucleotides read TGTGCCAGCGTTGGTGGGACAGGGGAGTACGAGCAGTACTTC.

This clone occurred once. Here the CDR3 reads CASSGDPGGTQYF. As DNA, the CDR3 is TGTGCCAGCAGCGGGGACCCTGGAGGGACGCAGTATTTT. The chain employs TRBV3-1 (or the pseudogene TRBV3-2) and TRBJ2-3; a possible D gene is TRBD2 (6 bases). The CDR3 sequence is 13 residues long. V was trimmed by 5 bases and J by 9 bases, leaving 15 bases between them. Germline values: CDR1 LGHDT, CDR2 YNNKEL (reference sequence).

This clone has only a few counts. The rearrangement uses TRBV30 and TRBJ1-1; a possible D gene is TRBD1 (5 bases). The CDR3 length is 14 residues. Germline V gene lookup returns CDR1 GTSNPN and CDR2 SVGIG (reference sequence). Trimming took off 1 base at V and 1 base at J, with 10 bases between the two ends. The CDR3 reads CAWSGPRANTEAFF. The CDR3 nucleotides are TGTGCCTGGAGTGGTCCCAGGGCGAACACTGAAGCTTTCTTT.

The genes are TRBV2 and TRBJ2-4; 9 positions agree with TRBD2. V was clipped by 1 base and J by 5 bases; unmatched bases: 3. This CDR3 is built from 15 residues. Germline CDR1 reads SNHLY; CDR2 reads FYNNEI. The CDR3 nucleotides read TGTGCCAGCAGTGAAGGGCGGGGGGGCGAAAACATTCAGTACTTC. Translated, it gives CASSEGRGGENIQYF.

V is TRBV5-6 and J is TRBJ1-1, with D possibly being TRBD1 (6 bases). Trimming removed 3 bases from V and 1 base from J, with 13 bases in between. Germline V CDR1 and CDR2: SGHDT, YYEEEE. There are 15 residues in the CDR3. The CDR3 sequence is CASSSRRGQNTEAFF. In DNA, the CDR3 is TGTGCCAGCAGCTCGCGCCGGGGACAGAACACTGAAGCTTTCTTT.

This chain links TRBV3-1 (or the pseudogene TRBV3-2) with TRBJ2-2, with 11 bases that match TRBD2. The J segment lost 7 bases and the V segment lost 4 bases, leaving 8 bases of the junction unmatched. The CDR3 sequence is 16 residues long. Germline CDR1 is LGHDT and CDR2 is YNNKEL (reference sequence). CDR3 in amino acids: CASSPTQLAGVGELFF. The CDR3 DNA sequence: TGTGCCAGCAGCCCGACCCAACTAGCGGGGGTCGGGGAGCTGTTTTTT.

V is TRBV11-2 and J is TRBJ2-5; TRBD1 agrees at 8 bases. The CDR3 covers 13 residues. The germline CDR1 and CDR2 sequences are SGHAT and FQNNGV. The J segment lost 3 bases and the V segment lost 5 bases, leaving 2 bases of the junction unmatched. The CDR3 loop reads CASSPDREETQYF. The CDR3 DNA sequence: TGTGCCAGCAGCCCGGACAGGGAAGAGACCCAGTACTTC. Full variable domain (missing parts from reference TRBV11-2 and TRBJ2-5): EAGVAQSPRYKIIEKRQSVAFWCNPISGHATLYWYQQILGQGPKLLIQFQNNGVVDDSQLPKDRFSAERLKGVDSTLKIQPAKLEDSAVYLCASSPDREETQYFGPGTRLLVL.

In nucleotides, the CDR3 is TGTGCCAGCAGCCCAGGGACAGGGTATAATTCACCCCTCCACTTT. This sequence encodes CASSPGTGYNSPLHF. The chain combines TRBV5-6 with TRBJ1-6, with 9 positions matching TRBD1. CDR3 length: 15 amino acids. Germline lookup yields CDR1 SGHDT and CDR2 YYEEEE. The V gene end was trimmed by 4 bases and the J gene end by 4 bases; junction bases not matched to a gene: 3.